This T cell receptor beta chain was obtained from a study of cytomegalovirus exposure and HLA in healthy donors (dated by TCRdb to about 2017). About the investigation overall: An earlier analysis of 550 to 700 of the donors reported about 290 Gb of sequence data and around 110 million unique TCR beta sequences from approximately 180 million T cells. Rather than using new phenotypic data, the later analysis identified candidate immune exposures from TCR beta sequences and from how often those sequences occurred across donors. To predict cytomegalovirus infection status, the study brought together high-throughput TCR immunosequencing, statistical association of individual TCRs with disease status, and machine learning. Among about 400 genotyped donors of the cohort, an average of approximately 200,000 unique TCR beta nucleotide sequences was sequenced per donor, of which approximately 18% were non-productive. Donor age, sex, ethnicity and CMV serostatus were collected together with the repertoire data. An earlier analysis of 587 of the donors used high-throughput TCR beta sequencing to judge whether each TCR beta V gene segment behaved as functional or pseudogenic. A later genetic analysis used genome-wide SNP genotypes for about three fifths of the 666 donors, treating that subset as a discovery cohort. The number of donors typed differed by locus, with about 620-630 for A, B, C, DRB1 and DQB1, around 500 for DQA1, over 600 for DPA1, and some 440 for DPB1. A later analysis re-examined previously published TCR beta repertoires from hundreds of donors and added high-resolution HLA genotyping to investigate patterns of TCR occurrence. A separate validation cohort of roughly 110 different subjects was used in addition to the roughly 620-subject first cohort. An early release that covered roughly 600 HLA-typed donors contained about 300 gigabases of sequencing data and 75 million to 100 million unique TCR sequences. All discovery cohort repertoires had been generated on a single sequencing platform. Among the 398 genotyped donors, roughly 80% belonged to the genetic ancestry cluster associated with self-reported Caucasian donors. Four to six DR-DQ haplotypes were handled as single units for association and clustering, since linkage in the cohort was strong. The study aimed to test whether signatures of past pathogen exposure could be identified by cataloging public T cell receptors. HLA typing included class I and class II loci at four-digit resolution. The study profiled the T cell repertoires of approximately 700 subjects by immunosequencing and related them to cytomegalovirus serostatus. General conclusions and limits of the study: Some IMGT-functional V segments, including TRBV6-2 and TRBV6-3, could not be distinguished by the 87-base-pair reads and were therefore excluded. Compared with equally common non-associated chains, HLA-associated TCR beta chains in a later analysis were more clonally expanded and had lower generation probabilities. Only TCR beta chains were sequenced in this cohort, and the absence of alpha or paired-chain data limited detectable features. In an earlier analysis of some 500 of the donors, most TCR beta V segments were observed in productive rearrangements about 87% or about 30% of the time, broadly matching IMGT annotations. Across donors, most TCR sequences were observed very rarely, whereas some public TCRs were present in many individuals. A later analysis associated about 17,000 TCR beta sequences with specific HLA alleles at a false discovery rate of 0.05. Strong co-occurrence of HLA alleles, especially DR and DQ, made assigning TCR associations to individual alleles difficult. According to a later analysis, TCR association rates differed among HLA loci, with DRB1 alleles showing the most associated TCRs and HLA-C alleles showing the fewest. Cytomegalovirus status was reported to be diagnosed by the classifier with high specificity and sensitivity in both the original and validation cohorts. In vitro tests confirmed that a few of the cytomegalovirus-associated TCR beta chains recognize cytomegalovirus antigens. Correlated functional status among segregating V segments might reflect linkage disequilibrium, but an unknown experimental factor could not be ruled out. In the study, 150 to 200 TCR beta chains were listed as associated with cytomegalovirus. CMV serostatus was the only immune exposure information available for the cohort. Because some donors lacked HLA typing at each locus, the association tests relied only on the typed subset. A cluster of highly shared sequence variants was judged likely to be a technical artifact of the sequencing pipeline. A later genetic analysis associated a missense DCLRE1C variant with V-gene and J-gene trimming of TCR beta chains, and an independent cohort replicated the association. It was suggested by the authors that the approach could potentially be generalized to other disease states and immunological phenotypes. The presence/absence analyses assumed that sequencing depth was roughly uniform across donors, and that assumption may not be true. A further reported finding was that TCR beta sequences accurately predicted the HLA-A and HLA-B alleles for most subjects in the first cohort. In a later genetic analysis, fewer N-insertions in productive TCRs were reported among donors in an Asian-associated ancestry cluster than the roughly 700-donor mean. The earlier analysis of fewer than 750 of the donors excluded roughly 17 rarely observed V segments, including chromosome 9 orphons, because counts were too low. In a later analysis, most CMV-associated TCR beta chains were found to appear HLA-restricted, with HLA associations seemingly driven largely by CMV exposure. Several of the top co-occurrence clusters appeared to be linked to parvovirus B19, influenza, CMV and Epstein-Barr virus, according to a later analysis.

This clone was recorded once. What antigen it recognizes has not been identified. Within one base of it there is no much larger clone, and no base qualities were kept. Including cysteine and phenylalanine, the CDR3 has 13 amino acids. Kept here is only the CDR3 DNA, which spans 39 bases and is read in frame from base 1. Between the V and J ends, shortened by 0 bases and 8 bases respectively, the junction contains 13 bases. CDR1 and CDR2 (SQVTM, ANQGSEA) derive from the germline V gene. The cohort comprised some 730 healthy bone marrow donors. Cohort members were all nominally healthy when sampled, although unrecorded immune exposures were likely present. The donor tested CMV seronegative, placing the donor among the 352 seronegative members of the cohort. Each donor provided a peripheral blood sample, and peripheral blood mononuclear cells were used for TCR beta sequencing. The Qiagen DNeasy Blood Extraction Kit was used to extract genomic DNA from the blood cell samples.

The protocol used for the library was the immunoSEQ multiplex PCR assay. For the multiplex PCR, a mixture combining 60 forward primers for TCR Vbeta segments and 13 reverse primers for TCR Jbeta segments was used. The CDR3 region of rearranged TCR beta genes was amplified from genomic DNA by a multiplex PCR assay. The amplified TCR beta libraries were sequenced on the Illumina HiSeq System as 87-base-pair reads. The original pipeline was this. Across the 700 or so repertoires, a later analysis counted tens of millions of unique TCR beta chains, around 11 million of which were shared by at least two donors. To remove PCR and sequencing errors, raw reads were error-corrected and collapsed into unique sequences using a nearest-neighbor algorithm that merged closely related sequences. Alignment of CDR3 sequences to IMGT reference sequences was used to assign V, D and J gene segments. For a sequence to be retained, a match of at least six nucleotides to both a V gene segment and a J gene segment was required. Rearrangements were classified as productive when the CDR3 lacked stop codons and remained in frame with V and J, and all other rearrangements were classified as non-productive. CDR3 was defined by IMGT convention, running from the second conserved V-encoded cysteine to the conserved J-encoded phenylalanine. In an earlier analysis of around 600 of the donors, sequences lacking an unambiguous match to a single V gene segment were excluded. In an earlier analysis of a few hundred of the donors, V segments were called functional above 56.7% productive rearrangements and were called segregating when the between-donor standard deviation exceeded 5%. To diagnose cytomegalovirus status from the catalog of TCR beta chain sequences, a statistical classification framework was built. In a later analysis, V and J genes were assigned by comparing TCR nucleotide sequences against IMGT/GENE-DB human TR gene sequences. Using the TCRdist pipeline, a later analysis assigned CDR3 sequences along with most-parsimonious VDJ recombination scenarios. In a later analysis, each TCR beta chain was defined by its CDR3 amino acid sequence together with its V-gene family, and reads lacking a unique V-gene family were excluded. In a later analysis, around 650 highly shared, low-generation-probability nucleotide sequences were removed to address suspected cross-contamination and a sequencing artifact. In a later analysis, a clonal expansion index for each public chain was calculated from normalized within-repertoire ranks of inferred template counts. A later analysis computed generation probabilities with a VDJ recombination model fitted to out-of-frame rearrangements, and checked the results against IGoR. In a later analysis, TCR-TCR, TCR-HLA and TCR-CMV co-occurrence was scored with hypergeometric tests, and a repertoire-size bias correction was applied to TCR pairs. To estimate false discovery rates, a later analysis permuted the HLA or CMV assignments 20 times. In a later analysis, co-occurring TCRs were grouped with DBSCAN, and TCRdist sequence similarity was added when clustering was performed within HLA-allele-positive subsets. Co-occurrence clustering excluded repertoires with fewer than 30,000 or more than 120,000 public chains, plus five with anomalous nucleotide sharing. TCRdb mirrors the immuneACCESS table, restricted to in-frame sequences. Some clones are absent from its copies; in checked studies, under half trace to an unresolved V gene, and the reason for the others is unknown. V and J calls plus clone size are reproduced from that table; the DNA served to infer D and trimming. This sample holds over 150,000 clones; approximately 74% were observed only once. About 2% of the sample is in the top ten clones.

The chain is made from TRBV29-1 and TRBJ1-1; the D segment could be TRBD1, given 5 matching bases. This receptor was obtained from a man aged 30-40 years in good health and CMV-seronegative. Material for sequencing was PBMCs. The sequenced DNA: TGCAGCGTTGAAGAAGGGCGGGGCCGGGAAGCTTTCTTT. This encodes CSVEEGRGREAFF.